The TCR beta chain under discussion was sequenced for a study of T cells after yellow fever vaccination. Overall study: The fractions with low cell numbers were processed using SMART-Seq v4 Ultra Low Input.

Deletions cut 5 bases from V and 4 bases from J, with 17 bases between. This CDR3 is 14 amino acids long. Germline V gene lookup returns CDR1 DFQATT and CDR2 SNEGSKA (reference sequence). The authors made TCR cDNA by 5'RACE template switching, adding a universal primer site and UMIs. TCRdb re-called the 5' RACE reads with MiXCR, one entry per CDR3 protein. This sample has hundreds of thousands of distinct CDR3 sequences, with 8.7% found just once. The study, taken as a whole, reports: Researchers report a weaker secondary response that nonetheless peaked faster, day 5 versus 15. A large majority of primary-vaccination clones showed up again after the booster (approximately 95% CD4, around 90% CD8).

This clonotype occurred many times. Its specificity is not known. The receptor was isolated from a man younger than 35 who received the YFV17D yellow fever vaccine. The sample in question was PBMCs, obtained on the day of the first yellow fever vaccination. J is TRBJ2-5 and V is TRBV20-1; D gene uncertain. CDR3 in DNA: TGCAGTGCTCAACCCGCGCCGAATCGAGAGACCCAGTACTTC. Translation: CSAQPAPNRETQYF.